This T cell receptor (beta chain) was identified in a study of cytomegalovirus exposure and HLA in healthy donors. Background on the study: The use of the same platform for the roughly 120 validation repertoires and the 550 to 850 first-cohort repertoires was reported by a later analysis.

Assay used: immunoSEQ multiplex PCR; TCRdb lists only in-frame clones, some missing. The sample holds some 320,000 clones, about nine tenths seen once. Study conclusions and caveats: Later, an analysis found that TCR clusters from the first cohort tended to co-occur in the roughly 120 validation repertoires. Roughly 170 TCR beta chains were listed as cytomegalovirus-associated. Among the CMV-associated chains, a few were confirmed in vitro as specific for CMV antigens.

Germline CDR1 SNHLY, CDR2 FYNNEI. Trimming cost V 3 bases and J 5 bases; bases outside gene matches: 14. This CDR3 is built from 17 residues. About this clone: The antigen remains undetermined.

The TCR sequence derives from a woman aged 25 to 39 in good health and CMV-seropositive. Sequenced input: PBMCs. V usage is TRBV2 and J usage is TRBJ2-5, with 8 bases that match TRBD2. Written as DNA, the CDR3 is TGTGCCAGCAGTGATCTAGCGGGCCACGTAAAGGGGGAGACCCAGTACTTC. Its translation: CASSDLAGHVKGETQYF.